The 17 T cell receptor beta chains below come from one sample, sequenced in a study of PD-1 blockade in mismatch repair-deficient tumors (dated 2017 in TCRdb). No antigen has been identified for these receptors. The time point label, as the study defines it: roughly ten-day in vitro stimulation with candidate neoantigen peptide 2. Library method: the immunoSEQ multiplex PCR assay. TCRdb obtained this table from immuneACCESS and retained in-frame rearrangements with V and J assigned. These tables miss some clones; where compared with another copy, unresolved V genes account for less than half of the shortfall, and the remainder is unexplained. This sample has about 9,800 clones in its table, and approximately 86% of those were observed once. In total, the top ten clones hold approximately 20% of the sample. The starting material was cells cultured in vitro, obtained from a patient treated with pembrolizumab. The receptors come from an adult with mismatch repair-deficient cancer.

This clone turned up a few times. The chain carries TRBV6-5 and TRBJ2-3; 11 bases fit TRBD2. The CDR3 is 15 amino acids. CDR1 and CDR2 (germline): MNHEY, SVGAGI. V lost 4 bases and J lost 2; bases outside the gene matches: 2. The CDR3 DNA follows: TGTGCCAGCAGTTTGACTAGCGGGGACACAGATACGCAGTATTTT. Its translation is CASSLTSGDTDTQYF.

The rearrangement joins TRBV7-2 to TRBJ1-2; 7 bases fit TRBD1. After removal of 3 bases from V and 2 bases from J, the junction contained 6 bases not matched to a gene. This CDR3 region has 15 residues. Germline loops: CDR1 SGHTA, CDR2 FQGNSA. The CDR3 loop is CASSFRQGPNYGYTF. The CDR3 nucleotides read TGTGCCAGCAGCTTCCGACAGGGCCCAAACTATGGCTACACCTTC.

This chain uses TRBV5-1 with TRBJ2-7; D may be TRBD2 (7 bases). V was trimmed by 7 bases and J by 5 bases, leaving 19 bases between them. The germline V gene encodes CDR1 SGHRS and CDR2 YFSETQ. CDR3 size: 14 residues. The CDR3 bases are TGCGCCAGCTCCCCGAGGGGGGGTATCGACGAGCAGTACTTC. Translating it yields CASSPRGGIDEQYF.

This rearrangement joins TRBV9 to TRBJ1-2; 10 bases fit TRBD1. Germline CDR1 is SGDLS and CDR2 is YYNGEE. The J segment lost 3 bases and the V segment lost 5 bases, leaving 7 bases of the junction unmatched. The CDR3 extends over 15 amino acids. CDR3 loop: CASRATGGAYYGYTF. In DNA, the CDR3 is TGTGCCAGCAGGGCGACAGGGGGCGCGTACTATGGCTACACCTTC. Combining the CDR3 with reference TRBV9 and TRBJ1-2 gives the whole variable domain DSGVTQTPKHLITATGQRVTLRCSPRSGDLSVYWYQQSLDQGLQFLIQYYNGEERAKGNILERFSAQQFPDLHSELNLSSLELGDSALYFCASRATGGAYYGYTFGSGTRLTVV.

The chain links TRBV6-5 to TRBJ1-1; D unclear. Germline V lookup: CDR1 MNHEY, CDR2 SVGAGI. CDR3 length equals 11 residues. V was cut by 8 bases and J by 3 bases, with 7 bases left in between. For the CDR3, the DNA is TGTGCCAGCCTCCTGTACACTGAAGCTTTCTTT. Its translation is CASLLYTEAFF.

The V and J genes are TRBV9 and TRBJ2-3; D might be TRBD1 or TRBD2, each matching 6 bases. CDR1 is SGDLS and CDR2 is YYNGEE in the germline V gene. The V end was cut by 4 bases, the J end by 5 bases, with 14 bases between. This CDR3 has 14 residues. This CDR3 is CASSRGGRIDTQYF. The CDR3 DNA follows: TGTGCCAGCAGCCGAGGGGGGAGAATAGATACGCAGTATTTT.

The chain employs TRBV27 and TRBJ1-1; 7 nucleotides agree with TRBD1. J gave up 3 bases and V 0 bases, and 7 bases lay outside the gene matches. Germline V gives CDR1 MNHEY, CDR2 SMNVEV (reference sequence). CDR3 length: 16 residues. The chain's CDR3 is CASSLSNRGSYTEAFF. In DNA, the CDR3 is TGTGCCAGCAGTTTATCGAACAGGGGATCATACACTGAAGCTTTCTTT.

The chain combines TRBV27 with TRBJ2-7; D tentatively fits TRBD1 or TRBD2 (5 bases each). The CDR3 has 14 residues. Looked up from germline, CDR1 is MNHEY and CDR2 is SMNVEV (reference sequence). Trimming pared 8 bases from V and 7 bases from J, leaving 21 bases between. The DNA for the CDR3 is TGTGCCAGCGCTCTGACCGGGGCCATATTTGAGCAGTACTTC. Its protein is CASALTGAIFEQYF.

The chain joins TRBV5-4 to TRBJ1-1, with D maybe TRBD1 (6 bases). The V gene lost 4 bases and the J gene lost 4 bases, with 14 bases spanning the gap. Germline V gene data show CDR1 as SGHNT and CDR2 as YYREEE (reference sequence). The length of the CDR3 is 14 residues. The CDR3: CASSPQGLVTEAFF. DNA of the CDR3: TGTGCCAGCAGCCCACAGGGTTTGGTCACTGAAGCTTTCTTT.

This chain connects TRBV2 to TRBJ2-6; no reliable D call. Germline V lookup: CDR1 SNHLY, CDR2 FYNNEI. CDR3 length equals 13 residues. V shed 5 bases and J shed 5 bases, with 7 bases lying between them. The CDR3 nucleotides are TGTGCCAGCAGTCAAAGTCGGGCCAACGTCCTGACTTTC. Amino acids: CASSQSRANVLTF. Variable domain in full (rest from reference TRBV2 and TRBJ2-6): EPEVTQTPSHQVTQMGQEVILRCVPISNHLYFYWYRQILGQKVEFLVSFYNNEISEKSEIFDDQFSVERPDGSNFTLKIRSTKLEDSAMYFCASSQSRANVLTFGAGSRLTVL.

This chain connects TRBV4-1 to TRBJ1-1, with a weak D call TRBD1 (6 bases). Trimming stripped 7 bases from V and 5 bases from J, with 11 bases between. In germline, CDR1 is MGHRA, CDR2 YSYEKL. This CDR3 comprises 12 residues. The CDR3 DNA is TGCGCCAGCATGGGGGCGAGGACTGAAGCTTTCTTT. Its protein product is CASMGARTEAFF.

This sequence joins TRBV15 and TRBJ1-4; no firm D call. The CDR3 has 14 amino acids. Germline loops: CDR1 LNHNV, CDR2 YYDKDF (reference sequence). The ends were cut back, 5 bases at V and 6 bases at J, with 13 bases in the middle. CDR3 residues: CATSAFQTDEKLFF. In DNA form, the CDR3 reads TGTGCCACCAGCGCCTTCCAGACGGATGAAAAACTGTTTTTT.

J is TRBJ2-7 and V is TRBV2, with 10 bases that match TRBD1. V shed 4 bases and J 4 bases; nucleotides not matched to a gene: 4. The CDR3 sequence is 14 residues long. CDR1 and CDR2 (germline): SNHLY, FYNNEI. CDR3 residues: CASSAGQGSYEQYF. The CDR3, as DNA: TGTGCCAGCAGTGCGGGACAGGGGAGTTACGAGCAGTACTTC.

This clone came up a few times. Here the CDR3 reads CASSTGTENTGELFF. As DNA, the CDR3 is TGTGCCAGCAGCACCGGGACAGAGAACACCGGGGAGCTGTTTTTT. The rearrangement joins TRBV7-9 to TRBJ2-2; TRBD1 matches 7 bases. V dropped 5 bases and J dropped 1; count of bases not matched to a gene: 4. This CDR3 comprises 15 residues. In germline, CDR1 is SEHNR, CDR2 FQNEAQ (reference sequence).

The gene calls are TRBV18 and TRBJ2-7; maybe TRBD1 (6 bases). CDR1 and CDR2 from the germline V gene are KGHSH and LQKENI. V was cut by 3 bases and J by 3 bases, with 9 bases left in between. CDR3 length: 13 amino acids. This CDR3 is CASSPGTRYEQYF. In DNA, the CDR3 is TGTGCCAGCTCACCTGGGACACGCTACGAGCAGTACTTC.

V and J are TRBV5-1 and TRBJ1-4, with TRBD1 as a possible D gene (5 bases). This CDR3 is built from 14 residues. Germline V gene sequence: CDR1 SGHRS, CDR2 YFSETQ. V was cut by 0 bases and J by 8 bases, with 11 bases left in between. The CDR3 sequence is CASSLDRPSEKLFF. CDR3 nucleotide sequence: TGCGCCAGCAGCTTGGACAGGCCGAGCGAAAAACTGTTTTTT.

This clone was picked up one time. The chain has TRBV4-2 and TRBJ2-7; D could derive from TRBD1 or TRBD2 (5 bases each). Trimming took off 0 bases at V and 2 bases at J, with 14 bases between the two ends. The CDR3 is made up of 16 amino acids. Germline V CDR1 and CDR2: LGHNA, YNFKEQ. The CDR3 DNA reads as TGTGCCAGCAGCCAAGATCTGGGGGACCGTACCTACGAGCAGTACTTC. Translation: CASSQDLGDRTYEQYF.